The rows below give T cell receptor beta chains drawn from one sample of a study of T cells in Graves' hyperthyroidism and ophthalmopathy. TCRdb ran MiXCR on the multiplex PCR reads and lists one entry per CDR3 protein. The sample contains over 250,000 distinct CDR3 sequences, less than 30% of which appear only once. Sequenced input: blood. These receptors all come from a man in his forties or fifties with Graves' hyperthyroidism that later progressed to Graves' ophthalmopathy. The CDR3 runs from the conserved cysteine through the conserved F or W. The D gene is left open where the match is weak. A clone size is listed for some rows: how often the clone was seen (once, few, many), or a class if it is expanded.

>-|TRBV6-2/TRBV6-3|-|TRBJ1-1
CASSSSGRDTEAFF
TGTGCCAGCAGTTCTAGCGGGAGGGACACTGAAGCTTTCTTT
>many|TRBV6-1|-|TRBJ1-5
CASQAGSENQPQHF
TGTGCCAGCCAAGCAGGGTCGGAAAATCAGCCCCAGCATTTT
>-|TRBV28|-|TRBJ1-1
CASSLVIGGAFF
TGTGCCAGCAGCCTAGTCATAGGGGGAGCTTTCTTT
>-|TRBV6-2/TRBV6-3|-|TRBJ2-7
CASSSHGMNEQYF
TGTGCCAGCAGTTCCCACGGGATGAACGAGCAGTACTTC
>many|TRBV29-1|-|TRBJ2-7
CSGGPAEYEQYF
TGCAGCGGGGGACCAGCGGAATACGAGCAGTACTTC
>many|TRBV27|-|TRBJ2-2
CASSFGLDGPGTGELFF
TGTGCCAGCAGTTTTGGATTGGACGGCCCTGGTACCGGGGAGCTGTTTTTT
>-|TRBV2|-|TRBJ2-4
CASMHRVGKNIQYF
TGTGCCAGCATGCACAGGGTTGGCAAAAACATTCAGTACTTC
>many|TRBV20-1|-|TRBJ2-5
CSAKVGGETQYF
TGCAGTGCTAAAGTGGGCGGAGAGACCCAGTACTTC
>many|TRBV7-9|-|TRBJ2-7
CASSFLDREDEQYF
TGTGCCAGCAGCTTCCTGGACAGAGAGGACGAGCAGTACTTC
>-|TRBV6-2/TRBV6-3|TRBD2|TRBJ2-5
CASSLSGWGLAIRETQYF
TGTGCCAGCAGTTTGTCGGGGTGGGGACTAGCGATTCGAGAGACCCAGTACTTC
>-|TRBV28|TRBD1|TRBJ2-7
CASIRTGTVYEQYF
TGTGCCAGCATCCGGACCGGGACAGTCTACGAGCAGTACTTC
>many|TRBV20-1|-|TRBJ1-1
CSARNSRTEAFF
TGCAGTGCTAGAAACAGTCGGACTGAAGCTTTCTTT
>-|TRBV12-3/TRBV12-4|-|TRBJ1-1
CASSRKTPGNTEAFF
TGTGCCAGCAGTCGAAAGACACCGGGGAACACTGAAGCTTTCTTT
>many|TRBV20-1|-|TRBJ2-5
CSARRRNQETQYF
TGCAGTGCTAGGAGGCGGAACCAAGAGACCCAGTACTTC
>few|TRBV2|-|TRBJ1-5
CASRGRTRPQHF
TGTGCCAGCAGAGGCAGGACCCGGCCCCAGCATTTT
>many|TRBV20-1|-|TRBJ2-7
CSARELQLDYEQYF
TGCAGTGCTAGAGAACTGCAACTAGACTACGAGCAGTACTTC
>many|TRBV20-1|-|TRBJ2-7
CSALTQDPYEQYF
TGCAGTGCGCTTACTCAGGACCCCTACGAGCAGTACTTC
>many|TRBV12-3/TRBV12-4|-|TRBJ1-1
CASSRDNPGAFF
TGTGCCAGCAGTCGGGACAACCCTGGCGCTTTCTTT
>-|TRBV2|-|TRBJ2-5
CASKGETGQETQYF
TGTGCCAGCAAAGGTGAAACAGGACAAGAGACCCAGTACTTC
>many|TRBV6-1|-|TRBJ2-7
CASPKIGSGRVYEQYF
TGTGCCAGCCCCAAGATCGGTTCGGGCAGGGTCTACGAGCAGTACTTC
>many|TRBV2|-|TRBJ2-6
CASREPRGFGANVLTF
TGTGCCAGCAGGGAACCTAGGGGGTTTGGGGCCAACGTCCTGACTTTC
>many|TRBV11-1|TRBD2|TRBJ2-4
CASSLHLSGLLAKNIQYF
TGTGCCAGCAGCTTACACCTTAGCGGGTTACTAGCCAAAAACATTCAGTACTTC
>many|TRBV6-5|-|TRBJ2-7
CASPCRRQGDIWVYEQYF
TGTGCCAGCCCCTGCCGGAGGCAGGGCGACATCTGGGTCTACGAGCAGTACTTC
>many|TRBV28|TRBD2|TRBJ2-5
CASSPGLAFQETQYF
TGTGCCAGCAGTCCAGGACTAGCGTTTCAAGAGACCCAGTACTTC
>many|TRBV6-1|TRBD1|TRBJ2-7
CAISGTVISYEQYF
TGTGCCATCTCCGGGACAGTCATCTCCTACGAGCAGTACTTC
>once|TRBV28|-|TRBJ1-1
CASSHSQGWTEAFF
TGTGCCAGCAGTCACTCCCAGGGGTGGACTGAAGCTTTCTTT
>few|TRBV28|-|TRBJ1-2
CASSFFDGEPYGYTF
TGTGCCAGCAGTTTTTTCGATGGAGAACCCTATGGCTACACCTTC
>many|TRBV6-4|TRBD2|TRBJ2-1
CASSDSSGGANEQFF
TGTGCCAGCAGTGACTCTAGCGGGGGGGCCAATGAGCAGTTCTTC
>-|TRBV24-1|-|TRBJ1-2
CATSDGAPYGYTF
TGTGCCACCAGTGATGGGGCCCCTTATGGCTACACCTTC
>many|TRBV28|-|TRBJ2-7
CAGSRSSVGYEQYF
TGTGCCGGCAGTCGGTCTAGCGTCGGCTACGAGCAGTACTTC
>many|TRBV27|-|TRBJ1-6
CASRHTDLGYNSPLHF
TGTGCCAGCAGACATACCGACTTGGGCTATAATTCACCCCTCCACTTT